Listed below are T cell receptor beta chains from one sample, sequenced in a study of blood T cell repertoires in COVID-19. Sequenced by immunoSEQ multiplex PCR; TCRdb stores in-frame clones only, minus some. In the table there are some 150,000 clones, around 82% of which are singletons. Sample: peripheral blood. These receptors were collected from a human donor in a cohort sampled during active COVID-19. Each CDR3 is given without its conserved first and last residue. A D gene is named only where the DNA matches it firmly. Not all rows give a size; the values are once, few, many and, for expanded clones, a class.

TRBJ1-3 | . | TRBV6-5 | TRBD1 | ASTLQGELGNTIY
TRBJ1-4 | many | TRBV5-1 | TRBD1 | ASRRTGATNEKLF
TRBJ1-4 | once | TRBV3-1/TRBV3-2 | TRBD1 | ASSPTGSGEKLF
TRBJ2-7 | once | TRBV7-2 | . | ASSLGGPTAYEQY
TRBJ2-5 | . | TRBV25-1 | TRBD1 | ASSPSLGQGWEETQY
TRBJ2-3 | . | TRBV19 | . | ATRFARDTQY
TRBJ1-2 | . | TRBV21-1 | . | ASSKGQTAKDGYT
TRBJ2-2 | . | TRBV11-1 | TRBD1 | ASSSRQGESGELF
TRBJ2-5 | . | TRBV6-5 | TRBD2 | ASSSGGVGETQY
TRBJ1-1 | . | TRBV6-5 | . | ASSRLSGTEAF
TRBJ2-3 | . | TRBV19 | . | ASSTLLSDTQY
TRBJ2-2 | few | TRBV9 | . | ASSVAVGELF
TRBJ2-7 | few | TRBV5-6 | . | ASSTPRGGVYEQY
TRBJ2-7 | . | TRBV6-6 | . | ASSFTSGTSQVEQY
TRBJ2-7 | . | TRBV6-5 | TRBD1 | ASSTRDRIYDGQY
TRBJ1-1 | few | TRBV18 | . | ASSPPLSGTEAF
TRBJ1-6 | . | TRBV5-1 | TRBD1 | ASSFTGGDSPAYNSPLH
TRBJ2-3 | once | TRBV18 | TRBD2 | ASSPSGTSGVTQY
TRBJ1-2 | . | TRBV6-5 | TRBD1 | ASRTSGTGGGGYT
TRBJ1-2 | . | TRBV25-1 | TRBD1 | ASSETGRGQLYGYT
TRBJ2-7 | once | TRBV5-1 | . | ASSDSPSYEQY
TRBJ1-5 | few | TRBV27 | . | ASSLAGSNQPQH